This is a list of T cell receptor beta chains from one sample in a study of blood T cell repertoires in COVID-19. Data came from immunoSEQ multiplex PCR; TCRdb stores just in-frame clones and leaves some out. Of about 110,000 clones listed, 87% are singletons. Sequencing used peripheral blood. The receptors were sampled from a human donor in a cohort sampled during active COVID-19. Each CDR3 is given with its conserved first and last residue. The D gene is left open where the match is weak. Clone size appears in some rows only: once, few, many, or a class for an expanded clone.

j_call v_call d_call clone_size cdr3_aa cdr3_nt
TRBJ2-2 TRBV6-5 TRBD1 . CASSHRTGDTGELFF TGTGCCAGCAGCCACAGGACAGGGGATACCGGGGAGCTGTTTTTT
TRBJ2-7 TRBV19 . . CASSIGYRASYEQYF TGTGCCAGTAGTATTGGCTACAGGGCATCCTACGAGCAGTACTTC
TRBJ1-4 TRBV28 . . CASSSQGQLFF TGTGCCAGCAGTTCTCAGGGGCAACTGTTTTTT
TRBJ2-3 TRBV28 . . CASSLPRPLTDTQYF TGTGCCAGCAGTTTACCCCGCCCACTCACAGATACGCAGTATTTT
TRBJ1-2 TRBV5-1 TRBD1 . CASSWTGGNYGYTF TGCGCCAGCAGCTGGACAGGGGGCAACTATGGCTACACCTTC
TRBJ2-2 TRBV21-1 . once CASVDREDTGELFF TGTGCCAGCGTGGACAGGGAGGACACCGGGGAGCTGTTTTTT
TRBJ2-1 TRBV4-1 TRBD2 . CASSQKEAGGSVKQFF TGCGCCAGCAGCCAAAAGGAAGCGGGAGGCAGTGTGAAGCAGTTCTTC
TRBJ2-3 TRBV19 TRBD1 . CASRNRGETDTQYF TGTGCCAGTAGAAACAGGGGGGAGACAGATACGCAGTATTTT
TRBJ2-5 TRBV18 TRBD1 . CASSLQGAEETQYF TGTGCCAGCTCTCTACAGGGGGCGGAGGAGACCCAGTACTTC
TRBJ2-7 TRBV7-9 TRBD1 few CASSQGTAYEQYF TGTGCCAGCAGCCAGGGGACAGCCTACGAGCAGTACTTC
TRBJ1-2 TRBV20-1 . . CSARDLDGYTF TGCAGTGCTAGAGATTTAGATGGCTACACCTTC
TRBJ1-1 TRBV19 . . CASSPSFTGSTEAFF TGTGCCAGTAGTCCCTCCTTTACAGGGAGCACTGAAGCTTTCTTT
TRBJ2-2 TRBV12-2 . . CASRTTPPRELFF TGTGCAAGTCGAACCACACCGCCCAGGGAGCTGTTTTTT
TRBJ2-5 TRBV7-8 . . CASSLEVLGGWETQYF TGTGCCAGCAGCTTAGAGGTCTTGGGCGGGTGGGAGACCCAGTACTTC
TRBJ1-4 TRBV5-6 TRBD1 . CASSLAGQGNEKLFF TGTGCCAGCAGCTTGGCTGGACAGGGAAATGAAAAACTGTTTTTT
TRBJ1-6 TRBV9 TRBD1 . CASSVRTGGNSPLHF TGTGCCAGCAGCGTAAGGACAGGGGGGAATTCACCCCTCCACTTT
TRBJ1-1 TRBV6-4 . . CASRKYWEETEAFF TGTGCCAGCAGGAAGTATTGGGAGGAGACTGAAGCTTTCTTT
TRBJ2-7 TRBV2 . . CATNPSEGGTYEQYF TGTGCCACCAACCCCTCGGAGGGGGGGACTTACGAGCAGTACTTC
TRBJ1-2 TRBV10-3 TRBD1 . CAISVGQGTYGYTF TGTGCCATCAGTGTAGGACAGGGAACATATGGCTACACCTTC
TRBJ1-5 TRBV29-1 TRBD1 . CSAQTGTGGNQPQHF TGCAGCGCACAAACCGGGACAGGGGGCAATCAGCCCCAGCATTTT
TRBJ1-4 TRBV2 TRBD1 . CASSTQGAHDRGEKLFF TGTGCCAGCAGTACGCAGGGGGCGCATGACAGGGGAGAAAAACTGTTTTTT
TRBJ1-5 TRBV30 . . CAWSGGTAQPQHF TGTGCCTGGAGTGGAGGTACGGCTCAGCCCCAGCATTTT
TRBJ2-5 TRBV9 . once CASSDPVGGSTKTQYF TGTGCCAGCAGCGACCCCGTAGGAGGGAGTACGAAGACCCAGTACTTC
TRBJ2-2 TRBV27 TRBD1 . CASSPRQGAEGTGELFF TGTGCCAGCAGTCCCCGACAGGGGGCTGAGGGCACCGGGGAGCTGTTTTTT
TRBJ2-3 TRBV15 . once CATSRDAKSGTDTQYF TGTGCCACCAGCAGAGACGCGAAGTCGGGGACAGATACGCAGTATTTT
TRBJ1-2 TRBV28 TRBD1 . CASSSAGTGYGYTF TGTGCCAGCAGTTCGGCCGGGACAGGGTATGGCTACACCTTC
TRBJ2-1 TRBV5-8 TRBD1 . CASSLAGTGAQYSYNEQFF TGTGCCAGCAGCCTTGCCGGGACAGGGGCCCAGTATTCCTACAATGAGCAGTTCTTC
TRBJ2-5 TRBV3-1/TRBV3-2 TRBD2 . CASSAPTSGGQETQYF TGTGCCAGCAGCGCCCCAACTAGCGGGGGACAAGAGACCCAGTACTTC
TRBJ2-1 TRBV6-5 . once CASTRVGPYNEQFF TGTGCCAGCACCAGGGTAGGGCCCTACAATGAGCAGTTCTTC
TRBJ1-1 TRBV7-9 TRBD1 . CASSTSGQGNTEAFF TGTGCCAGCAGCACCTCGGGACAGGGGAACACTGAAGCTTTCTTT
TRBJ2-1 TRBV12-3/TRBV12-4 . . CASSYRVLQFF TGTGCCAGCAGTTACCGGGTCCTACAGTTCTTC
TRBJ2-4 TRBV6-2/TRBV6-3 . once CASSLPILGDIQYF TGTGCCAGCAGTTTACCCATCTTAGGGGACATTCAGTACTTC
TRBJ2-7 TRBV7-8 TRBD2 . CASSLLAGAYEQYF TGTGCCAGCAGTCTACTAGCGGGGGCGTACGAGCAGTACTTC
TRBJ2-7 TRBV27 TRBD1 . CASRIPGGAEQYF TGTGCCAGCAGGATCCCAGGGGGCGCCGAGCAGTACTTC
TRBJ1-2 TRBV13 . . CASSVRDYGYTF TGTGCCAGCAGCGTCCGGGATTATGGCTACACCTTC
TRBJ2-1 TRBV19 . . CASSIAGGSTYNEQFF TGTGCCAGTAGTATAGCAGGAGGGTCTACCTACAATGAGCAGTTCTTC
TRBJ2-7 TRBV27 TRBD2 . CASSPLVKRGREQYF TGTGCCAGCAGCCCACTCGTAAAGCGGGGTCGGGAGCAGTACTTC
TRBJ2-1 TRBV6-4 . . CASFRGLRWDEQFF TGTGCCAGCTTTAGGGGGTTGAGGTGGGATGAGCAGTTCTTC
TRBJ2-5 TRBV10-1 . . CASSEVPDETQYF TGCGCCAGCAGTGAGGTTCCAGATGAGACCCAGTACTTC
TRBJ2-3 TRBV5-1 . few CASSLDMQRTDTQYF TGCGCCAGCAGCTTGGACATGCAACGCACAGATACGCAGTATTTT
TRBJ2-3 TRBV24-1 . . CATSLNGGTDTQYF TGTGCCACCAGTTTAAACGGGGGCACAGATACGCAGTATTTT
TRBJ2-7 TRBV7-9 . . CASSEQGYEQYF TGTGCCAGCAGCGAACAGGGCTACGAGCAGTACTTC
TRBJ2-2 TRBV5-1 . . CASSPGTPNTGELFF TGCGCCAGCAGCCCGGGGACACCAAACACCGGGGAGCTGTTTTTT
TRBJ2-2 TRBV5-1 . . CASSLAFSRSQRNTGELFF TGCGCCAGCAGCTTAGCTTTCTCTCGGTCTCAACGAAACACCGGGGAGCTGTTTTTT
TRBJ1-5 TRBV18 . few CASSPRVGRDNQPQHF TGTGCCAGCTCACCACGAGTGGGCAGGGACAATCAGCCCCAGCATTTT
TRBJ2-5 TRBV5-1 TRBD1 . CASSTGQPQETQYF TGCGCCAGCAGCACGGGACAGCCTCAAGAGACCCAGTACTTC
TRBJ2-1 TRBV7-3 TRBD1 . CASSPQGQSYNEQFF TGTGCCAGCAGCCCGCAGGGACAGTCCTACAATGAGCAGTTCTTC
TRBJ2-3 TRBV11-2 . . CASSLDSATDTQYF TGTGCCAGCAGCTTAGACAGCGCCACAGATACGCAGTATTTT
TRBJ2-5 TRBV2 . . CASSEISRGGRETQYF TGTGCCAGCAGTGAAATCAGCAGGGGTGGTCGGGAGACCCAGTACTTC